One sample yielded the 20 T cell receptor beta chains listed below, sequenced in a study of T cell clonality in common variable immunodeficiency. TCRdb keeps only in-frame clones here, not all; method: immunoSEQ multiplex PCR. The specimen gives fewer than 35,000 clones without singletons; the ten biggest hold roughly 5.4%. The study, taken as a whole, reports: Common variable immunodeficiency TCR beta sequences reportedly had fewer deletions and N-nucleotide insertions.

Their cognate antigens are unknown. What was sequenced was peripheral blood mononuclear cells. These receptor sequences come from a human donor with common variable immunodeficiency.

This clone showed up just a few times. CDR3 DNA, as far as it was read: TGTGCCAGTAGTGCTCTTACCCCCGGGACAGGGTCCTACGAG. As protein: CASSALTPGTGSYE. In full, the CDR3 is CASSALTPGTGSYEQYF. The rearrangement uses TRBV19 and TRBJ2-7, with 9 bases that match TRBD1. The CDR3 end is not reached by the read, which stops 3 residues before it; the germline J gene fills it in. Germline V gene sequence: CDR1 LNHDA, CDR2 SQIVND (reference sequence). Trimming at V came to 5 bases and at J to 1 base, leaving 12 bases not matched to a gene. The CDR3 covers 17 residues.

In the case of this clone: Read coverage stops 3 residues before the CDR3 terminus; the germline J gene supplies the remainder. This rearrangement joins TRBV5-1 to TRBJ2-1; 8 bases are shared with TRBD2. Germline V gene lookup returns CDR1 SGHRS and CDR2 YFSETQ. The CDR3 contains 15 residues. V dropped 4 bases and J dropped 0; count of bases not matched to a gene: 3. CDR3 loop: CASSLGTSSYNEQFF. CDR3 DNA, as far as it was read: TGCGCCAGCAGCCTAGGGACTAGCTCCTACAATGAG.

This clone has just a few counts. The CDR3 protein is CASSEPRGGGQPQHF. The CDR3 DNA, read in part, is TGTGCCAGCAGTGAGCCACGGGGGGGAGGTCAGCCC. The V gene is TRBV6-1, the J gene TRBJ1-5; TRBD1 is a possible D gene (5 bases). The CDR3 extends 3 residues past the end of the read, so its final part is completed from the germline J gene. The CDR3 sequence is 15 residues long. Germline V gives CDR1 MNHNS, CDR2 SASEGT. Trimming left V 3 bases short and J 6 bases short, with 15 bases between.

Notes on this clone: The read ends 3 residues before the CDR3 terminus; that terminus is restored from the germline J gene. This sample also contains other DNA sequences that code for the same CDR3. J is TRBJ2-5 and V is TRBV19; TRBD2 matches at 9 bases. Trimming took 1 base from V and 1 from J; bases not matched to a gene: 4. The CDR3 totals 16 residues. CDR1 is LNHDA, CDR2 SQIVND, per germline (reference sequence). CDR3 bases read: TGTGCCAGTAGTATAGTCGGTAGCGGGGGCCAAGAGACC. It translates to CASSIVGSGGQET. The complete CDR3 protein is CASSIVGSGGQETQYF. The full variable domain, with the rest looked up from reference TRBV19 and TRBJ2-5, is DGGITQSPKYLFRKEGQNVTLSCEQNLNHDAMYWYRQDPGQGLRLIYYSQIVNDFQKGDIAEGYSVSREKKESFPLTVTSAQKNPTAFYLCASSIVGSGGQETQYFGPGTRLLVL.

With regard to this clone: The read finishes 3 residues shy of the CDR3 end, and the germline J gene is used to complete it. The chain uses TRBV19 and TRBJ1-5; D may be TRBD1 (6 bases). The germline V and J ends were trimmed by 5 bases and 4 bases, with 12 bases remaining between them. The CDR3 runs to 14 residues. The germline CDR1 and CDR2 sequences are LNHDA and SQIVND (reference sequence). The CDR3 here is CASSSQTGNQPQHF. Partial CDR3 DNA: TGTGCCAGTAGTTCTCAAACAGGGAATCAGCCC. Variable domain in full (rest from reference TRBV19 and TRBJ1-5): DGGITQSPKYLFRKEGQNVTLSCEQNLNHDAMYWYRQDPGQGLRLIYYSQIVNDFQKGDIAEGYSVSREKKESFPLTVTSAQKNPTAFYLCASSSQTGNQPQHFGDGTRLSIL.

In its sample, this clone was seen many times. The sequence runs out 3 residues before the end of the CDR3; the remainder is reconstructed from the germline J gene. The V and J genes are TRBV18 and TRBJ1-1; D unresolved. The CDR3 length is 13 residues. CDR1 and CDR2 (germline): KGHSH, LQKENI. V was pared by 3 bases and J by 2 bases, with 7 bases between. CDR3 sequence reads: CASSPQANTEAFF. The sequenced part of the CDR3 DNA is TGTGCCAGCTCACCCCAAGCTAACACTGAA.

About this clone itself: Coverage ceases 3 residues before the CDR3 finishes, and the germline J gene fills in the end. The genes are TRBV19 and TRBJ2-7; D possibly corresponds to TRBD1 (6 bases). Germline CDR1 and CDR2: LNHDA and SQIVND (reference sequence). The CDR3 covers 15 residues. Trimming cost V 9 bases and J 0 bases, with 18 bases left between them. The CDR3 here is CASKKRQDSSYEQYF. The CDR3 DNA, read in part, is TGTGCCAGCAAAAAAAGACAGGATAGCTCCTACGAG.

This clone was observed a handful of times. The read ends 3 residues shy of where the CDR3 ends; the end is completed using the germline J gene. J is TRBJ1-6 and V is TRBV30; 8 bases are a match to TRBD1. The junction had 3 bases not matched to a gene; V was cut back by 3 bases and J by 8 bases. The CDR3 runs 13 residues. The germline V gene has CDR1 GTSNPN and CDR2 SVGIG (reference sequence). The sequenced CDR3 bases are TGTGCCTGGAGAGACAGGGGAGATTCACCC. It is translated as CAWRDRGDSP. The whole CDR3 sequence is CAWRDRGDSPLHF.

This clone has only a few counts. The read ends 3 residues before the CDR3 terminus; that terminus is restored from the germline J gene. J is TRBJ1-1 and V is TRBV7-9; D gene unclear. This CDR3 spans 11 amino acids. Germline loops: CDR1 SEHNR, CDR2 FQNEAQ (reference sequence). V lost 6 bases and J 3 bases, leaving 5 bases between the germline ends. CDR3 bases read: TGTGCCAGCAGATCAGACACTGAA. Encoded protein: CASRSDTE. The full-length CDR3 reads as CASRSDTEAFF.

Remarks on this clone: The sequence runs out 3 residues before the end of the CDR3; the remainder is reconstructed from the germline J gene. The chain employs TRBV20-1 and TRBJ2-7; 10 bases fit TRBD2. The V gene end was trimmed by 0 bases and the J gene end by 0 bases; junction bases not matched to a gene: 5. The germline CDR1 and CDR2 sequences are DFQATT and SNEGSKA (reference sequence). There are 16 residues in the CDR3. CDR3 protein: CSARDATSGASYEQYF. Partial CDR3 DNA: TGCAGTGCTAGAGATGCCACTAGCGGGGCCTCCTACGAG.

A word on this clone: The CDR3 end falls 3 residues outside the read, so it is completed with the germline J gene. The chain recombines TRBV7-9 with TRBJ2-7, with TRBD2 matching over 7 bases. Looked up from germline, CDR1 is SEHNR and CDR2 is FQNEAQ (reference sequence). After removal of 1 base from V and 2 bases from J, the junction contained 5 bases not matched to a gene. The CDR3 consists of 15 residues. CDR3 bases read: TGTGCCAGCAGCTTAGAGGGAGGGGCCCCCTACGAG. This codes for CASSLEGGAPYE. In full, the CDR3 is CASSLEGGAPYEQYF.

This clone has a count of ten or more. Coverage ceases 3 residues before the CDR3 finishes, and the germline J gene fills in the end. V and J are TRBV6-1 and TRBJ2-7; D unclear. Looked up from germline, CDR1 is MNHNS and CDR2 is SASEGT. The V end was cut by 2 bases, the J end by 0 bases, with 14 bases between. This CDR3 contains 16 residues. Incomplete CDR3 DNA: TGTGCCAGCAGTGAACCCCCACGGGTACCCTCCTACGAG. Residues: CASSEPPRVPSYE. From start to end, the CDR3 is CASSEPPRVPSYEQYF.

CDR3 protein: CASSLVFRTGDRETQYF. CDR3 bases read: TGCGCCAGCAGCTTGGTTTTTAGGACAGGGGATCGAGAGACC. The genes are TRBV5-1 and TRBJ2-5; 9 positions match TRBD1. The CDR3 goes on 3 residues after the read ends, and that part is filled in from the germline J gene. The CDR3 consists of 17 residues. The ends lost 0 bases at V and 4 bases at J; junction bases unmatched: 10. Germline values: CDR1 SGHRS, CDR2 YFSETQ.

This clone came up a few times. The read terminates 3 residues ahead of where the CDR3 ends, so the germline J gene completes it. The chain links TRBV5-4 to TRBJ1-6; D not certain. The CDR3 is 14 amino acids. Germline V lookup: CDR1 SGHNT, CDR2 YYREEE (reference sequence). V gave up 3 bases and J gave up 7 bases, with 11 bases separating them. CDR3 in amino acids: CASSSGYENSPLHF. CDR3 DNA (partial): TGTGCCAGCAGCTCGGGGTACGAAAATTCACCC.

In this sample, this clone turned up many times. The read terminates 3 residues before the CDR3 end, so the remaining end is supplied by the germline J gene. The chain has TRBV5-1 and TRBJ2-2; TRBD1 might be the D (5 bases). V shed 7 bases and J shed 5 bases, with 9 bases lying between them. The CDR3 length is 12 residues. The germline V gene has CDR1 SGHRS and CDR2 YFSETQ. CDR3 DNA (partial): TGCGCCAGCGGACAAAGGACCGGGGAG. Translated, it gives CASGQRTGE. The complete CDR3 protein is CASGQRTGELFF.

Points on this clone: The read ends 3 residues shy of where the CDR3 ends; the end is completed using the germline J gene. The chain carries TRBV20-1 and TRBJ2-3; maybe TRBD1 (6 bases). V was clipped by 0 bases and J by 0 bases, with 10 bases between them. Germline V lookup: CDR1 DFQATT, CDR2 SNEGSKA (reference sequence). This CDR3 is 15 amino acids long. This CDR3 is CSARDPGHSTDTQYF. CDR3 DNA (partial): TGCAGTGCTAGAGACCCGGGACACAGCACAGATACG.

This clone was recorded at least ten times. The read comes to an end 3 residues before the CDR3 does, leaving the germline J gene to fill in the end. This rearrangement joins TRBV20-1 to TRBJ2-5, with D perhaps assigned TRBD1 or TRBD2 (7 bases each). The V gene's germline CDR1 is DFQATT and CDR2 SNEGSKA (reference sequence). This CDR3 comprises 15 residues. Trimming removed 1 base from V and 6 bases from J, with 18 bases in between. The CDR3: CSARGYRGGKQTQYF. The sequenced CDR3 bases are TGCAGTGCTAGAGGATACAGGGGAGGGAAACAGACC.

Turning to this clone: The CDR3 goes on 3 residues after the read ends, and that part is filled in from the germline J gene. The gene calls are TRBV5-1 and TRBJ2-3; TRBD1 agrees at 7 bases. This CDR3 has 15 residues. V gave up 1 base and J gave up 2 bases; unmatched junction bases: 4. From germline, CDR1 is SGHRS and CDR2 YFSETQ. CDR3 residues: CASSLLGGNTDTQYF. The sequenced CDR3 bases are TGCGCCAGCAGCTTGTTAGGGGGCAACACAGATACG.

Of note for this clone: Read sequence stops 3 residues before the CDR3 end, and the germline J gene provides the missing end. This sequence joins TRBV11-3 and TRBJ2-7; D is unresolved. Trimming cost V 4 bases and J 4 bases, with 11 bases left between them. The CDR3 runs to 13 residues. Per the germline V gene, CDR1 is SGHNT and CDR2 is YENEEA. CDR3 DNA, as far as it was read: TGTGCCAGCAGCTCCGCTGGCAGGTACGAG. Its protein is CASSSAGRYE. The entire CDR3 is CASSSAGRYEQYF.

This clone was detected many times. The observed sequence ends 3 residues before the CDR3 terminus, with the missing tail filled in from the germline J gene. The chain links TRBV7-2 to TRBJ1-5, with D possibly TRBD1 on 5 matching bases. The CDR3 sequence is 14 residues long. In germline, CDR1 is SGHTA, CDR2 FQGNSA. The V gene lost 1 base and the J gene lost 4 bases, with 8 bases spanning the gap. The CDR3 DNA, read in part, is TGTGCCAGCAGCTTAGGAGGGGTAAATCAGCCC. Its translation is CASSLGGVNQP. The full CDR3 is CASSLGGVNQPQHF.